A single sample is the source of the 17 T cell receptor beta chains below, sequenced in a study of blood T cells in healthy people across ages. Combining a sample-barcoded 5' primer with a J-beta primer mix, a second PCR ran for roughly 7 to 12 cycles. TCRdb analysed the 5' RACE reads with MiXCR anew, one entry per CDR3 protein. The data contain about a million distinct CDR3 sequences, around two fifths of them singletons. Sequencing was performed on blood. These receptors were collected from a man aged 18 to 30 in good health.

This clonotype came up a few times. This sequence joins TRBV5-1 and TRBJ1-2; 7 bases are a match to TRBD1. The germline V gene encodes CDR1 SGHRS and CDR2 YFSETQ. This CDR3 has 16 residues. With V trimmed by 0 bases and J by 1 base, 6 bases remained unmatched. In DNA form, the CDR3 reads TGCGCCAGCAGCTTGGGACCCAGACAGGGTAACTATGGCTACACCTTC. Translated: CASSLGPRQGNYGYTF.

As to this clonotype: One base away lies a much larger clone, so this may be a sequencing read error. This chain links TRBV10-3 with TRBJ1-2; 7 bases agree with TRBD1. Losses at the gene ends were 1 base for V and 2 bases for J; bases not matched to a gene: 7. The CDR3 covers 16 residues. Germline V lookup: CDR1 ENHRY, CDR2 SYGVKD. CDR3: CAISEWGTDTNYGYTF. CDR3 in DNA: TGTGCCATCAGTGAGTGGGGGACAGATACCAACTATGGCTACACCTTC.

This clonotype was detected a few times. The gene calls are TRBV5-4 and TRBJ2-3; D might be TRBD1 (6 bases). V lost 3 bases, J lost 0 bases, and 11 bases lay in between. CDR3 length equals 15 residues. Germline CDR1 SGHNT, CDR2 YYREEE (reference sequence). For the CDR3, the DNA is TGTGCCAGCAGCTATCAGGGGCTGAGCACAGATACGCAGTATTTT. Translation: CASSYQGLSTDTQYF.

This sequence joins TRBV5-1 and TRBJ2-1, with a weak D call TRBD1 (6 bases). V was clipped by 0 bases and J by 7 bases, with 14 bases between them. The CDR3 is 15 amino acids. Germline V CDR1 and CDR2: SGHRS, YFSETQ. The CDR3 loop reads CASSLVGGLWNEQFF. The CDR3 region has the DNA TGCGCCAGCAGCTTGGTTGGGGGCCTTTGGAATGAGCAGTTCTTC. The full variable domain, rest sourced from reference TRBV5-1 and TRBJ2-1, is KAGVTQTPRYLIKTRGQQVTLSCSPISGHRSVSWYQQTPGQGLQFLFEYFSETQRNKGNFPGRFSGRQFSNSRSEMNVSTLELGDSALYLCASSLVGGLWNEQFFGPGTRLTVL.

The chain links TRBV20-1 to TRBJ2-7, with a possible D match to TRBD1 (6 bases). The germline V gene has CDR1 DFQATT and CDR2 SNEGSKA (reference sequence). Trimming took off 5 bases at V and 2 bases at J, with 13 bases between the two ends. The CDR3 sequence is 13 residues long. The CDR3 reads CSAPGTTTYEQYF. The CDR3 DNA is TGCAGTGCTCCCGGGACAACCACCTACGAGCAGTACTTC.

This clonotype was recorded only once. One end of the junction is discordant with germline, which a read error may explain. The rearrangement uses TRBV5-5 and TRBJ2-3; the D gene could be TRBD1 or TRBD2 (6 bases each). Germline V gives CDR1 SGHKS, CDR2 YYEKEE (reference sequence). The CDR3 extends over 16 amino acids. The CDR3 region is CASSLEGGVLTDAQYF. CDR3 DNA sequence: TGTGCCAGCAGCTTGGAGGGGGGAGTCCTCACAGATGCGCAGTATTTT. Based on the CDR3 plus reference TRBV5-5 and TRBJ2-3, the full variable domain is DAGVTQSPTHLIKTRGQQVTLRCSPISGHKSVSWYQQVLGQGPQFIFQYYEKEERGRGNFPDRFSARQFPNYSSELNVNALLLGDSALYLCASSLEGGVLTDAQYFGPGTRLTVL.

The CDR3: CASSQLKQGPNSPLHF. The CDR3 nucleotides read TGCGCCAGCAGCCAATTAAAACAGGGCCCTAATTCACCCCTCCACTTT. The chain combines TRBV4-3 with TRBJ1-6; tentatively, D is TRBD1 (6 bases). The CDR3 is 16 amino acids. Trimming shortened V by 2 bases and J by 6 bases, and 14 bases separated the two germline ends. Germline-derived CDR1 and CDR2 are LGHNA and YSLEER.

The rearrangement uses TRBV4-2 and TRBJ2-7, with D perhaps TRBD2 (6 bases). Germline V gene sequence: CDR1 LGHNA, CDR2 YNFKEQ. V lost 0 bases, J lost 12 bases, and 21 bases lay in between. CDR3 length: 15 residues. The CDR3: CASSQDQGGMVRWYF. DNA of the CDR3: TGTGCCAGCAGCCAAGATCAGGGCGGGATGGTGAGGTGGTACTTC.

The chain couples TRBV6-6 to TRBJ1-5; tentative D call: TRBD1 (5 bases). The CDR3 contains 14 residues. Trimming cost V 6 bases and J 3 bases, with 12 bases left between them. Germline V lookup: CDR1 MNHNY, CDR2 SVGAGI (reference sequence). CDR3 loop: CASRMAGHNQPQHF. The CDR3 nucleotides read TGTGCCAGCAGGATGGCAGGGCACAATCAGCCCCAGCATTTT.

This clonotype was picked up a small number of times. The chain carries TRBV29-1 and TRBJ1-2; 9 bases are a match to TRBD1. The CDR3 is 14 residues long. The germline CDR1 and CDR2 sequences are SQVTM and ANQGSEA. Trimming cost V 6 bases and J 2 bases; bases outside gene matches: 7. CDR3 sequence (DNA): TGCAGCGTCGGGACAGGGACCTACAACTATGGCTACACCTTC. Its protein is CSVGTGTYNYGYTF.

This clonotype was seen more than once but under ten times. CDR3 nucleotides: TGTGCCAGCAGCACTATAGGTGCCACCGGGGAGCTGTTTTTT. Amino acids: CASSTIGATGELFF. The chain joins TRBV7-9 to TRBJ2-2, with D unresolved. This CDR3 contains 14 residues. Trimming took off 5 bases at V and 4 bases at J, with 11 bases between the two ends. Germline V gives CDR1 SEHNR, CDR2 FQNEAQ (reference sequence).

The chain recombines TRBV5-1 with TRBJ2-7, with 10 bases matching TRBD1. Germline-derived CDR1 and CDR2 are SGHRS and YFSETQ. This CDR3 is 18 amino acids long. V was clipped by 1 base and J by 7 bases; unmatched bases: 17. For the CDR3, the DNA is TGCGCCAGCAGCTTGTTTTTGAGCGGGACAGGGGCTCTCAATGAGCAGTACTTC. This encodes CASSLFLSGTGALNEQYF.

This clonotype was seen a few times. V is TRBV11-2 and J is TRBJ2-3; possible D gene TRBD2, 5 bases. The CDR3 is made up of 14 amino acids. Trimming pared 5 bases from V and 11 bases from J, leaving 20 bases between. Germline V gene lookup returns CDR1 SGHAT and CDR2 FQNNGV. CDR3 in DNA: TGTGCCAGCAGCCCCCCCTCACTAGTCTATAAGCAGTATTTT. Encoded protein: CASSPPSLVYKQYF.

The rearrangement joins TRBV18 to TRBJ1-1; unclear D gene. Germline V gene sequence: CDR1 KGHSH, CDR2 LQKENI. CDR3 size: 14 residues. V gave up 0 bases and J gave up 4 bases, with 9 bases separating them. The DNA for the CDR3 is TGTGCCAGCTCACCACCGGCGGGTGCCACTGAAGCTTTCTTT. Translating gives CASSPPAGATEAFF.

V gene TRBV10-3 combines with J gene TRBJ2-4; D ambiguous. CDR3 length: 13 amino acids. Germline CDR1 and CDR2: ENHRY and SYGVKD. The germline V and J ends were trimmed by 3 bases and 13 bases, with 16 bases remaining between them. CDR3 DNA: TGTGCCATCAGTGATTCAGCTGTCAATGAGCAGTACTTC. Amino acids: CAISDSAVNEQYF.

A single count supports this clonotype. V is TRBV7-9 and J is TRBJ1-5; D perhaps matches TRBD1 (5 bases). With 0 bases removed from V and 7 bases from J, the gap between germline ends came to 10 bases. The CDR3 contains 14 residues. Germline loops: CDR1 SEHNR, CDR2 FQNEAQ (reference sequence). The CDR3 region has the DNA TGTGCCAGCAGCTTAGCGAGCGGGGACCAGCCCCAGCATTTT. It is translated as CASSLASGDQPQHF.

V gene TRBV6-5 combines with J gene TRBJ2-1; 9 bases line up with TRBD2. Germline V CDR1 and CDR2: MNHEY, SVGAGI. Unmatched junction bases numbered 8, after V lost 6 bases and J lost 2 bases. The CDR3 consists of 16 residues. The CDR3 is CASSFGLAITYNEQFF. CDR3 bases: TGTGCCAGCAGCTTCGGACTAGCGATTACCTACAATGAGCAGTTCTTC.